A selection of T cell receptor beta chains follows, all from one sample in a study of shared clonotypes between healthy human individuals. Assay used: immunoSEQ multiplex PCR; TCRdb lists only in-frame clones, some missing. This sample has approximately 2.5 million clones; roughly 93% occur once, and the top ten carry more than 0.35%. The sequenced sample was naive CD4+ T cells from PBMCs. The receptors derive from a man younger than 35 in good health. Some clones in this sample may be carry-over from other donors' samples. The CDR3 runs from the conserved cysteine through the conserved F or W. The order of the fields is D gene, J gene, clone size, V gene, CDR3 DNA, CDR3 protein. A D gene is named only where the DNA matches it firmly. A clone size is listed for some rows: how often the clone was seen (once, few, many), or a class if it is expanded.

>TRBD1|TRBJ2-6|NA|TRBV4-1
TGCGCCAGCAGCCAAGATCGAACAGGGGCAGGATCGGGGGCCAACGTCCTGACTTTC
CASSQDRTGAGSGANVLTF
>TRBD1|TRBJ2-7|NA|TRBV4-3
TGCGCCAGCAGCCCTCAGGGGGCGTACGAGCAGTACTTC
CASSPQGAYEQYF
>NA|TRBJ1-2|NA|TRBV10-3
TGTGCCATCAGTGAGGGGACACTCGTATATGGCTACACCTTC
CAISEGTLVYGYTF
>TRBD2|TRBJ2-1|NA|TRBV27
TGTGCCAGCAGTTCCCTTGTCCTAGCGGCCTACAATGAGCAGTTCTTC
CASSSLVLAAYNEQFF
>TRBD2|TRBJ2-5|NA|TRBV7-2
TGTGCCAGCAGCTCCTTAGCGGGAGGGGGAGAGACCCAGTACTTC
CASSSLAGGGETQYF
>NA|TRBJ1-2|NA|TRBV4-3
TGCGCCAGCAGCCAAGTCTTTTCAGGGGACTATGGCTACACCTTC
CASSQVFSGDYGYTF
>NA|TRBJ1-4|NA|TRBV11-2
TGTGCCAGCAGCCCACACGCAGCCTATAATGAAAAACTGTTTTTT
CASSPHAAYNEKLFF
>NA|TRBJ1-1|once|TRBV28
TGTGCCAGCAGTTTGGGGGCCGCAGGAGGAGGTAGGGGCACTGAAGCTTTCTTT
CASSLGAAGGGRGTEAFF
>TRBD1|TRBJ1-5|once|TRBV7-9
TGTGCCAGCAGCTCTCCAGAACAGGGGGGGTCTCAGCATTTT
CASSSPEQGGSQHF
>NA|TRBJ2-1|NA|TRBV7-2
TGTGCCAGCAGCTTAATAGGAGGGAGATGGGGCAATGAGCAGTTCTTC
CASSLIGGRWGNEQFF
>NA|TRBJ2-7|NA|TRBV28
TGTGCCAGCAGCGGGACCGGAGGGTTACTATACGAGCAGTACTTC
CASSGTGGLLYEQYF
>NA|TRBJ1-3|NA|TRBV6-5
TGTGCCAGCAGTTCGTCGAGTGGAAACACCATATATTTT
CASSSSSGNTIYF
>NA|TRBJ2-3|NA|TRBV9
TGTGCCAGCAGCGTAGTAAGGACAGATACGCAGTATTTT
CASSVVRTDTQYF
>NA|TRBJ1-3|NA|TRBV5-1
TGCGCCAGCAGCTCTGGGACGGGTGGAAACACCATATATTTT
CASSSGTGGNTIYF
>NA|TRBJ1-1|few|TRBV9
TGTGCCAGCAGCGTCAGCCCCATACAAGGATCTGAAGCTTTCTTT
CASSVSPIQGSEAFF
>NA|TRBJ1-1|NA|TRBV5-6
TGTGCCAGCAGCTTTTACTTGAACACTGAAGCTTTCTTT
CASSFYLNTEAFF
>TRBD1|TRBJ1-6|NA|TRBV28
TGTGCCAGCAGTTTGGTTGGACAGGGGTATAATTCACCCCTCCACTTT
CASSLVGQGYNSPLHF
>TRBD2|TRBJ2-1|NA|TRBV5-1
TGCGCCAGCAGCCTTAGCGGGAGGAGAGGGAATGAGCAGTTCTTC
CASSLSGRRGNEQFF
>NA|TRBJ1-1|once|TRBV7-9
TGTGCCAGCAGCCCCGGGGCGGACACTGAAGCTTTCTTT
CASSPGADTEAFF
>TRBD2|TRBJ2-7|NA|TRBV7-2
TGTGCCAGCAGCTTCGCACTAGCGGCCTACGAGCAGTACTTC
CASSFALAAYEQYF
>NA|TRBJ1-1|NA|TRBV27
TGTGCCAGCAGTCCCGGTTTTGTGAACACTGAAGCTTTCTTT
CASSPGFVNTEAFF
>TRBD1|TRBJ1-5|NA|TRBV11-2
TGTGCCAGCAGCTCCTTAGGAGCAGGGGGCTTCAATCAGCCCCAGCATTTT
CASSSLGAGGFNQPQHF
>NA|TRBJ2-6|NA|TRBV27
TGTGCCAGCAGCAACAGAAATTCTGGGGCCAACGTCCTGACTTTC
CASSNRNSGANVLTF
>TRBD2|TRBJ2-2|NA|TRBV14
TGTGCCAGCAGCCAAGACGGGACGGGAGGGCGCACCGGGGAGCTGTTTTTT
CASSQDGTGGRTGELFF
>TRBD2|TRBJ2-5|NA|TRBV29-1
TGCAGCGCCCGGGGTACTAGCGGCGAAGAGACCCAGTACTTC
CSARGTSGEETQYF
>TRBD2|TRBJ2-1|NA|TRBV6-4
TGTGCCAGCAGTCCTGCGGGACTAGCGGGAGGGCCGCGGTTCTTC
CASSPAGLAGGPRFF
>TRBD2|TRBJ2-3|NA|TRBV19
TGTGCCAGTAGTAGAACTAGCGGGAGAGGTTTAAGCACAGATACGCAGTATTTT
CASSRTSGRGLSTDTQYF
>NA|TRBJ2-7|NA|TRBV28
TGTGCCAGCAGCCCCCCGGGCCCTCCCCAGGGTGAGCAGTACTTC
CASSPPGPPQGEQYF
>TRBD1|TRBJ1-4|NA|TRBV28
TGTGCCAGCAGGATTACAGGGGGCAGACGTAGGGCTAATGAAAAACTGTTTTTT
CASRITGGRRRANEKLFF
>NA|TRBJ2-1|NA|TRBV6-4
TGTGCCACCAGCCGGACTCCACCCCCCAATGAGCAGTTCTTC
CATSRTPPPNEQFF
>NA|TRBJ1-5|NA|TRBV7-9
TGTGCCAGCAGCTTAGGGGCGGGGGGTACCAATCAGCCCCAGCATTTT
CASSLGAGGTNQPQHF
>NA|TRBJ2-2|once|TRBV6-1
TGTGCCAGCAGTGTGGATCGGGATGGCGGGGAGCTGTTTTTT
CASSVDRDGGELFF
>TRBD2|TRBJ2-1|NA|TRBV19
TGTGCCAGTAGCACCCCTAGCGGGAGGCCCCCTCGTGAGCAGTTCTTC
CASSTPSGRPPREQFF
>NA|TRBJ1-6|NA|TRBV5-6
TGTGCCAGCAGCTTGTTGCCAGGGCGCAATAATTCACCCCTCCACTTT
CASSLLPGRNNSPLHF
>NA|TRBJ2-7|NA|TRBV30
TGTGCCTGGAGTCCCTGGGCGGGGGAGCAGTACTTC
CAWSPWAGEQYF
>NA|TRBJ2-1|NA|TRBV5-1
TGCGCCAGCAGCTTGGGGGGCGGGGACTCCTACAATGAGCAGTTCTTC
CASSLGGGDSYNEQFF
>NA|TRBJ1-5|NA|TRBV28
TGTGCCAGCCACAAATATACAGGAGGCAATCAGCCCCAGCATTTT
CASHKYTGGNQPQHF
>NA|TRBJ1-4|NA|TRBV2
TGTGCCAGCAGGCCCCGGAGTTCCAATGAAAAACTGTTTTTT
CASRPRSSNEKLFF